This TCR beta chain is drawn from a study of T cell changes during pregnancy in multiple sclerosis. Trimming cost V 1 base and J 8 bases, with 11 bases left between them. Germline-derived CDR1 and CDR2 are SEHNR and FQNEAQ (reference sequence). The CDR3 spans 13 residues. The table came from immunoSEQ multiplex PCR; TCRdb's copy has only in-frame clones and leaves some out. The top ten hold roughly 1.4% of the sample, which has some 110,000 clones, around nine tenths seen once. The sequencing here drew on peripheral blood, taken in the third trimester of pregnancy. This clonotype was sampled from a female donor with multiple sclerosis, enrolled in a pregnancy study. The chain joins TRBV7-9 to TRBJ1-1; D uncertain. CDR3 nucleotide sequence: TGTGCCAGCAGCTTAGATGGAGGGCGGGAAGCTTTCTTT. This encodes CASSLDGGREAFF.